The 13 T cell receptor beta chains listed next were all sequenced from one sample in a study of blood T cell repertoires in COVID-19. Measured with immunoSEQ multiplex PCR; TCRdb has only the in-frame clones, and not every one. The repertoire includes approximately 28,000 clones, 90% to 95% of them detected once, and more than 0.8% sits in the top ten. The source material was peripheral blood. Receptors were obtained from a woman aged 65 to 85 with COVID-19, enrolled during active disease.

The J gene is TRBJ1-4, the V gene TRBV6-5; D perhaps matches TRBD1 (5 bases). Germline V gene data show CDR1 as MNHEY and CDR2 as SVGAGI. This CDR3 is built from 13 residues. Trimming removed 0 bases at V and 8 bases at J, with 7 bases between. The CDR3 spells CASSYSTAEKLFF. CDR3 bases: TGTGCCAGCAGTTACTCGACAGCCGAAAAACTGTTTTTT.

The chain joins TRBV5-1 to TRBJ1-2; 12 bases match TRBD1. CDR1 and CDR2 (germline): SGHRS, YFSETQ. V dropped 4 bases and J dropped 7; count of bases not matched to a gene: 5. The CDR3 has 14 residues. The CDR3 region is CASSPGQGAAGYTF. In DNA, the CDR3 is TGCGCCAGCAGCCCGGGACAGGGGGCAGCTGGCTACACCTTC.

The chain carries TRBV6-5 and TRBJ1-3; no clear D gene. The germline V gene has CDR1 MNHEY and CDR2 SVGAGI. The CDR3 runs 13 residues. V lost 5 bases, J lost 0 bases, and 5 bases lay in between. This CDR3 is CASSRDSGNTIYF. The CDR3 DNA is TGTGCCAGCAGTCGGGACTCTGGAAACACCATATATTTT.

The genes are TRBV30 and TRBJ1-1, with D tentatively TRBD1 (5 bases). The germline V gene has CDR1 GTSNPN and CDR2 SVGIG (reference sequence). There are 14 residues in the CDR3. Trimming left V 5 bases short and J 0 bases short, with 13 bases between. The DNA for the CDR3 is TGTGCCTGGTTGCGGGGCACTTTGAACACTGAAGCTTTCTTT. This sequence encodes CAWLRGTLNTEAFF. The whole variable domain, filled in from reference TRBV30 and TRBJ1-1, reads SQTIHQWPATLVQPVGSPLSLECTVEGTSNPNLYWYRQAAGRGLQLLFYSVGIGQISSEVPQNLSASRPQDRQFILSSKKLLLSDSGFYLCAWLRGTLNTEAFFGQGTRLTVV.

Only one count was recorded for this clone. The chain joins TRBV19 to TRBJ2-3; 7 bases map to TRBD1. V lost 4 bases, J lost 2 bases, and 6 bases stayed unmatched. The CDR3 contains 15 residues. From germline, CDR1 is LNHDA and CDR2 SQIVND (reference sequence). The CDR3: CASSRIDRDTDTQYF. DNA of the CDR3: TGTGCCAGTAGTAGGATCGACAGGGACACAGATACGCAGTATTTT. The entire variable domain, with the rest obtained from reference TRBV19 and TRBJ2-3, is as follows: DGGITQSPKYLFRKEGQNVTLSCEQNLNHDAMYWYRQDPGQGLRLIYYSQIVNDFQKGDIAEGYSVSREKKESFPLTVTSAQKNPTAFYLCASSRIDRDTDTQYFGPGTRLTVL.

The V call is TRBV19, the J call TRBJ2-3, with a tentative D call TRBD2 (6 bases). Germline V gene sequence: CDR1 LNHDA, CDR2 SQIVND (reference sequence). Trimming left V 1 base short and J 3 bases short, with 11 bases between. This CDR3 contains 15 residues. In DNA, the CDR3 is TGTGCCAGTAGTATAGCTGAGGGGAGGACAGATACGCAGTATTTT. It yields the protein CASSIAEGRTDTQYF.

This clone was observed once. The chain is built from TRBV7-2 and TRBJ1-5, with D perhaps TRBD1 (5 bases). The CDR3 length is 15 residues. Trimming cost V 3 bases and J 6 bases, with 15 bases left between them. CDR1 is SGHTA and CDR2 is FQGNSA in the germline V gene. The CDR3 is CASSFSGGEGQPQHF. DNA of the CDR3: TGTGCCAGCAGCTTTTCCGGGGGAGAGGGTCAGCCCCAGCATTTT. The full variable domain, completed using reference TRBV7-2 and TRBJ1-5, is GAGVSQSPSNKVTEKGKDVELRCDPISGHTALYWYRQSLGQGLEFLIYFQGNSAPDKSGLPSDRFSAERTGGSVSTLTIQRTQQEDSAVYLCASSFSGGEGQPQHFGDGTRLSIL.

The chain couples TRBV5-1 to TRBJ2-7; 9 bases fit TRBD1. The V gene's germline CDR1 is SGHRS and CDR2 YFSETQ. After removal of 0 bases from V and 5 bases from J, the junction contained 6 bases not matched to a gene. This CDR3 is 15 amino acids long. CDR3 residues: CASSLVGQGNHEQYF. The CDR3 nucleotides read TGCGCCAGCAGCTTGGTGGGACAGGGAAACCACGAGCAGTACTTC.

This clone was detected only once. The chain joins TRBV3-1 (or the pseudogene TRBV3-2) to TRBJ1-6; possible D gene TRBD1, 6 bases. Germline values: CDR1 LGHDT, CDR2 YNNKEL (reference sequence). CDR3 length equals 15 residues. The V gene lost 4 bases and the J gene lost 6 bases, with 13 bases spanning the gap. The CDR3, as DNA: TGTGCCAGCAGCCGGACAGCTGAATCTAATTCACCCCTCCACTTT. Its translation is CASSRTAESNSPLHF.

This chain uses TRBV2 with TRBJ1-5; 9 nucleotides match TRBD1. This CDR3 spans 15 amino acids. The J segment lost 5 bases and the V segment lost 3 bases, leaving 5 bases of the junction unmatched. Germline lookup yields CDR1 SNHLY and CDR2 FYNNEI. The CDR3 bases are TGTGCCAGCAGTGACCGGGACAGGGCGCATCAGCCCCAGCATTTT. This gives the protein CASSDRDRAHQPQHF.

V gene TRBV5-1 combines with J gene TRBJ2-5; 9 bases are a match to TRBD2. The CDR3 covers 18 residues. V lost 2 bases and J lost 2; bases outside the gene matches: 13. CDR1 and CDR2 (germline): SGHRS, YFSETQ. The CDR3 spells CASSFLASGILYQETQYF. As DNA, the CDR3 is TGCGCCAGCAGCTTTTTGGCTAGCGGGATACTTTATCAAGAGACCCAGTACTTC.

This clone occurred once. In DNA form, the CDR3 reads TGTGCCAGCAGCGTAGCCTGGGCAGGAGATACGCAGTATTTT. It encodes CASSVAWAGDTQYF. The rearrangement joins TRBV9 to TRBJ2-3; D remains ambiguous. The ends were cut back, 0 bases at V and 5 bases at J, with 10 bases in the middle. CDR1 SGDLS and CDR2 YYNGEE come from the germline V gene. The length of the CDR3 is 14 residues.

This sequence joins TRBV27 and TRBJ2-7; 10 bases fit TRBD1. The length of the CDR3 is 16 residues. Per the germline V gene, CDR1 is MNHEY and CDR2 is SMNVEV (reference sequence). J was trimmed by 4 bases and V by 2 bases; bases with no gene match: 8. The CDR3 protein is CASSLEGDRGRYEQYF. The CDR3 DNA reads TGTGCCAGCAGTTTAGAGGGGGACAGGGGAAGATACGAGCAGTACTTC.